This entry lists 2 T cell receptor beta chains sequenced from one sample in a study of T-cell reconstitution after alpha-beta-depleted transplantation in children. The TCRbeta library incorporated unique molecular identifiers. Each CDR3 protein is one row after TCRdb ran MiXCR on the PCR reads. The sample contains some 460,000 distinct CDR3 sequences, about 16% of which appear only once. The sequencing here drew on PBMCs, mostly from graft donor cells, taken 360 days after TCRalphabeta/CD19-depleted stem cell transplant. The receptors come from a boy under two years old who had a stem cell transplant for Wiskott-Aldrich syndrome, so the T cells may come from the graft donor.

The sample holds many counts of this clonotype. The V gene is TRBV12-3 or TRBV12-4, the J gene TRBJ2-1; 10 bases fit TRBD2. V dropped 1 base and J dropped 12; count of bases not matched to a gene: 3. There are 13 residues in the CDR3. CDR3 DNA: TGTGCCAGCAGTTTAGAACGACTAGCGGGGCAGTTCTTC. Residues: CASSLERLAGQFF.

This clonotype was detected only a few times. This chain links TRBV12-3 or TRBV12-4 with TRBJ2-7; 7 bases map to TRBD1. Unmatched junction bases numbered 17, after V lost 6 bases and J lost 3 bases. The CDR3 consists of 17 residues. The CDR3 bases are TGTGCCAGCAGCGTAGGGGGCGGCCCCCTTATTTTCTACGAGCAGTACTTC. Its protein product is CASSVGGGPLIFYEQYF.